These T cell receptor beta chains were read from a single sample in a study of cytomegalovirus exposure and HLA in healthy donors. Sequencing used immunoSEQ multiplex PCR; TCRdb keeps in-frame clones, though not all of them. Among about 130,000 clones listed, 80% to 90% were seen once. The source material was PBMCs. The receptors shown here come from a woman under 30 in good health and CMV-seropositive. CDR3s include the opening cysteine and the closing phenylalanine or tryptophan. A D gene is named only where the DNA matches it firmly. Clone size is shown for a subset of rows, as once, few, many or a class of expanded clone.

>TRBV2|TRBJ1-2|TRBD1|once
CAIQGQGTRYGYTF
TGTGCCATCCAAGGACAGGGGACACGCTATGGCTACACCTTC
>TRBV11-3|TRBJ2-2|-|-
CASSLFGTPGKGGELFF
TGTGCCAGCAGCTTATTTGGAACTCCCGGGAAGGGCGGGGAGCTGTTTTTT
>TRBV9|TRBJ2-3|-|-
CASSVAGVGADTQYF
TGTGCCAGCAGCGTAGCGGGGGTTGGTGCAGATACGCAGTATTTT
>TRBV28|TRBJ1-2|-|-
CASTGPRIRVGYTF
TGTGCCAGCACCGGACCACGCATCAGGGTTGGCTACACCTTC
>TRBV6-5|TRBJ1-6|-|-
CASSSGTPNSPLHF
TGTGCCAGCAGCTCCGGGACACCTAATTCACCCCTCCACTTT
>TRBV27|TRBJ2-1|TRBD2|-
CASSLLGGYYNEQFF
TGTGCCAGCAGTTTACTGGGGGGGTACTACAATGAGCAGTTCTTC
>TRBV7-2|TRBJ2-7|-|-
CASSLNTGSYEQYF
TGTGCCAGCAGCTTAAACACAGGGAGCTACGAGCAGTACTTC
>TRBV14|TRBJ1-6|TRBD1|-
CASSPRQGNSPLHF
TGTGCCAGCAGCCCAAGACAGGGGAATTCACCCCTCCACTTT
>TRBV9|TRBJ2-1|-|-
CASSVTGSSSYNEQFF
TGTGCCAGCAGCGTGACTGGGTCTAGCTCCTACAATGAGCAGTTCTTC
>TRBV9|TRBJ1-3|-|few
CASSVERPGNTIYF
TGTGCCAGCAGCGTGGAGCGGCCGGGAAACACCATATATTTT
>TRBV28|TRBJ1-2|-|-
CASSPQGDYVTYGYTF
TGTGCCAGCAGTCCGCAAGGGGACTACGTAACGTATGGCTACACCTTC
>TRBV7-2|TRBJ2-7|-|-
CASSLSPTRVEQYF
TGTGCCAGCAGCTTATCTCCTACGCGGGTCGAGCAGTACTTC
>TRBV12-5|TRBJ2-1|TRBD2|-
CASGLISLSRGGARKGNEQFF
TGTGCTAGTGGTTTGATATCCCTGTCCCGCGGGGGGGCCAGAAAGGGGAATGAGCAGTTCTTC
>TRBV6-5|TRBJ2-7|-|-
CASSDGTKYEQYF
TGTGCCAGCAGTGACGGGACAAAATACGAGCAGTACTTC
>TRBV28|TRBJ2-1|TRBD2|-
CASSAGLGPHNEQFF
TGTGCCAGCAGTGCCGGACTAGGTCCTCACAATGAGCAGTTCTTC
>TRBV28|TRBJ1-2|-|-
CASRLGRSSYGYTF
TGTGCCAGCAGGCTTGGGAGGTCGAGCTATGGCTACACCTTC
>TRBV4-3|TRBJ1-1|-|-
CASSSRQNTEAFF
TGCGCCAGCAGCAGTAGACAGAACACTGAAGCTTTCTTT
>TRBV28|TRBJ2-4|-|-
CASNSLAKNIQYF
TGTGCCAGCAATTCCCTAGCCAAAAACATTCAGTACTTC
>TRBV21-1|TRBJ1-2|-|-
CASSSRQGAVGYTF
TGTGCCAGCAGCTCCCGACAGGGGGCGGTTGGCTACACCTTC
>TRBV19|TRBJ2-3|-|-
CASSIGGGRTDTQYF
TGTGCCAGTAGTATTGGCGGGGGCCGCACAGATACGCAGTATTTT
>TRBV2|TRBJ1-2|TRBD1|-
CASSGIQGARDGYTF
TGTGCCAGCAGTGGAATACAGGGGGCTCGGGACGGCTACACCTTC
>TRBV27|TRBJ2-7|TRBD2|-
CASSFSGGSREQYF
TGTGCCAGCAGTTTTAGCGGGGGTTCGCGCGAGCAGTACTTC
>TRBV5-1|TRBJ1-1|-|few
CASSLAGTYEAFF
TGCGCCAGCAGCTTGGCGGGTACCTATGAAGCTTTCTTT
>TRBV9|TRBJ1-1|-|-
CASSPTLGGHLNTEAFF
TGTGCCAGCAGCCCGACCTTGGGTGGACACTTGAACACTGAAGCTTTCTTT
>TRBV19|TRBJ1-1|TRBD1|-
CASSIGDRGLAEAFF
TGTGCCAGTAGTATTGGGGACAGGGGGCTTGCTGAAGCTTTCTTT
>TRBV4-3|TRBJ1-2|-|-
CASSQTQTDYYGYTF
TGCGCCAGCAGCCAAACTCAGACGGACTACTATGGCTACACCTTC
>TRBV11-3|TRBJ2-2|-|-
CASSSNRATGELFF
TGTGCCAGCAGTTCCAACAGGGCCACCGGGGAGCTGTTTTTT
>TRBV19|TRBJ2-1|TRBD2|few
CASSITSGAYNEQFF
TGTGCCAGTAGTATAACTAGCGGTGCCTACAATGAGCAGTTCTTC
>TRBV28|TRBJ1-6|-|-
CASSLGGVKGPYNSPLHF
TGTGCCAGCAGTTTGGGGGGGGTAAAGGGTCCCTATAATTCACCCCTCCACTTT
>TRBV10-2|TRBJ2-7|TRBD2|-
CASSSSGGESYEQYF
TGCGCCAGCAGTTCTAGCGGGGGGGAATCCTACGAGCAGTACTTC
>TRBV7-9|TRBJ2-1|TRBD2|-
CASSRETSGGDHNEQFF
TGTGCCAGCAGCCGCGAAACTAGCGGGGGGGACCACAATGAGCAGTTCTTC
>TRBV5-1|TRBJ1-6|TRBD1|few
CASPPGHRGRSPLHF
TGCGCCAGCCCTCCCGGCCACAGGGGGCGTTCACCCCTCCACTTT
>TRBV6-5|TRBJ1-2|-|-
CASSSSGAIYGYTF
TGTGCCAGCAGTTCCTCTGGGGCCATCTATGGCTACACCTTC
>TRBV2|TRBJ1-5|-|-
CASSEGGHSNQPQHF
TGTGCCAGCAGTGAAGGGGGGCATAGCAATCAGCCCCAGCATTTT
>TRBV5-1|TRBJ1-2|-|-
CASSPPGGRQDHTF
TGCGCCAGCAGCCCACCGGGGGGGCGCCAAGACCACACCTTC
>TRBV27|TRBJ1-1|-|few
CASSFFGLREAFF
TGTGCCAGCAGTTTTTTCGGTCTTCGGGAAGCTTTCTTT
>TRBV6-5|TRBJ1-2|-|-
CASMGGVIPYGYTF
TGTGCCAGCATGGGGGGGGTAATCCCCTATGGCTACACCTTC
>TRBV30|TRBJ1-6|TRBD1|-
CAWSTGSQFYNSPLHF
TGTGCCTGGTCGACAGGGTCCCAGTTCTATAATTCACCCCTCCACTTT
>TRBV7-9|TRBJ1-5|TRBD1|once
CASSSDRGGNQPQHF
TGTGCCAGCAGCTCAGACAGGGGGGGGAATCAGCCCCAGCATTTT
>TRBV7-9|TRBJ2-5|TRBD2|-
CASSYGLAGGMETQYF
TGTGCCAGCAGCTACGGACTAGCGGGGGGGATGGAGACCCAGTACTTC
>TRBV6-1|TRBJ2-5|TRBD2|-
CASRGLAGEETQYF
TGTGCCAGCAGGGGACTAGCGGGGGAAGAGACCCAGTACTTC
>TRBV27|TRBJ1-5|TRBD1|-
CASSYQGARNQPQHF
TGTGCCAGCAGTTACCAGGGGGCGCGGAATCAGCCCCAGCATTTT
>TRBV7-8|TRBJ2-2|TRBD1|-
CASSNDRVTGELFF
TGTGCCAGCAGCAATGACAGGGTCACCGGGGAGCTGTTTTTT
>TRBV4-1|TRBJ2-1|TRBD2|-
CASGGLERNEQFF
TGCGCCAGCGGGGGACTAGAAAGGAATGAGCAGTTCTTC
>TRBV9|TRBJ1-2|-|-
CASSATQGMAYGYTF
TGTGCCAGCAGCGCGACCCAGGGTATGGCCTATGGCTACACCTTC
>TRBV7-2|TRBJ2-7|TRBD2|-
CASSLARLTAGGHYEQYF
TGTGCCAGCAGCTTAGCTCGGTTGACGGCGGGGGGCCATTACGAGCAGTACTTC
>TRBV10-3|TRBJ1-5|-|once
CAISVAGVQGGQPQHF
TGTGCCATCAGTGTGGCTGGGGTACAGGGTGGTCAGCCCCAGCATTTT
>TRBV29-1|TRBJ2-3|TRBD2|-
CSVVETSVNTQYF
TGCAGCGTTGTGGAGACTAGCGTTAATACGCAGTATTTT
>TRBV30|TRBJ2-6|TRBD1|-
CACMTGRANVLTF
TGTGCCTGTATGACAGGGAGGGCCAACGTCCTGACTTTC
>TRBV28|TRBJ1-3|-|-
CASSLQGTSGNTIYF
TGTGCCAGCAGCTTACAGGGCACCTCTGGAAACACCATATATTTT
>TRBV4-1|TRBJ1-1|TRBD1|-
CASSQRQGNTEAFF
TGCGCCAGCAGCCAACGACAGGGGAACACTGAAGCTTTCTTT
>TRBV20-1|TRBJ1-2|-|-
CSARAAYGYTF
TGCAGTGCTAGGGCGGCCTATGGCTACACCTTC
>TRBV10-2|TRBJ2-3|-|-
CASSELTGPQGDTQYF
TGCGCCAGCAGTGAGTTGACAGGACCCCAGGGAGATACGCAGTATTTT
>TRBV11-2|TRBJ2-1|-|once
CASSLDFGGLRRQFF
TGTGCCAGCAGCTTAGATTTCGGGGGATTGAGGAGGCAGTTCTTC
>TRBV7-2|TRBJ2-1|TRBD2|-
CASSFRRGVNEQFF
TGTGCCAGCAGCTTTAGGCGGGGGGTTAATGAGCAGTTCTTC
>TRBV7-6|TRBJ1-1|TRBD1|many
CASSLVTGGMDTEAFF
TGTGCCAGCAGCTTAGTGACAGGGGGCATGGACACTGAAGCTTTCTTT
>TRBV27|TRBJ1-6|-|-
CASSFGGGAFSSPLHF
TGTGCCAGCAGTTTTGGCGGGGGCGCGTTTAGTTCACCCCTCCACTTT
>TRBV7-2|TRBJ2-5|-|-
CASSRGLRQETQYF
TGTGCCAGCAGCCGGGGACTGAGACAAGAGACCCAGTACTTC
>TRBV10-3|TRBJ2-1|-|-
CAISEYPARYNEQFF
TGTGCCATCAGTGAGTACCCAGCGCGGTACAATGAGCAGTTCTTC
>TRBV6-5|TRBJ2-1|TRBD2|-
CASSYRGGGNEQFF
TGTGCCAGCAGTTACCGGGGGGGCGGAAATGAGCAGTTCTTC